Listed here are 26 T cell receptor beta chains from one sample, sequenced in a study of Ad26.COV2.S vaccination and SARS-CoV-2 variants. Treatment defined: around 19 received Ad26.COV2.S at low or high dose, single or two shots; about 5 received placebo; per-sample allocation not given. The study sampled participants on day 63 after the first vaccine or placebo injection. TCRdb's copy holds only in-frame clones and misses some; the assay was immunoSEQ multiplex PCR. The sample lists about 680,000 clones, approximately 88% occurring once. The sample in question was peripheral blood, obtained in a trial of Ad26.COV2.S vaccine versus placebo. The origin of the receptors is a person aged 18-65 years who received the Ad26.COV2.S COVID-19 vaccine or a placebo.

The chain uses TRBV11-2 and TRBJ2-3; D remains ambiguous. The CDR3 has 15 amino acids. Germline CDR1 reads SGHAT; CDR2 reads FQNNGV. The V gene lost 8 bases and the J gene lost 2 bases, with 17 bases spanning the gap. The CDR3 spells CASAASSLSTDTQYF. DNA of the CDR3: TGTGCCAGCGCAGCTTCATCCCTTTCCACAGATACGCAGTATTTT.

CDR3 loop: CATRAPGLSTDTQYF. The CDR3 nucleotides are TGTGCCACTCGAGCCCCGGGGTTAAGCACAGATACGCAGTATTTT. The chain has TRBV19 and TRBJ2-3; tentatively, D is TRBD2 (5 bases). Between the trimmed V and J ends, which lost 10 bases and 0 bases, there was a span of 17 bases. This CDR3 is built from 15 residues. CDR1 is LNHDA, CDR2 SQIVND, per germline (reference sequence). Full variable domain (rest looked up from reference TRBV19 and TRBJ2-3): DGGITQSPKYLFRKEGQNVTLSCEQNLNHDAMYWYRQDPGQGLRLIYYSQIVNDFQKGDIAEGYSVSREKKESFPLTVTSAQKNPTAFYLCATRAPGLSTDTQYFGPGTRLTVL.

This clone was detected only a few times. CDR3 DNA: TGCGCCAGCAGTGGCCCGGACAGGGTTGGGGCTGGCTACACCTTC. Residues: CASSGPDRVGAGYTF. V gene TRBV10-1 combines with J gene TRBJ1-2; 8 nucleotides line up with TRBD1. V was clipped by 4 bases and J by 7 bases; unmatched bases: 11. CDR1 WNHNN and CDR2 SYGVQD come from the germline V gene (reference sequence). There are 15 residues in the CDR3.

The chain carries TRBV4-1 and TRBJ2-7, with TRBD1 identical over 10 bases. Germline loops: CDR1 MGHRA, CDR2 YSYEKL. The V gene end was trimmed by 2 bases and the J gene end by 5 bases; junction bases not matched to a gene: 15. The CDR3 has 18 residues. The CDR3 region is CASSQSQRTGGLPDEQYF. CDR3 coding DNA: TGCGCCAGCAGCCAAAGCCAACGGACAGGGGGGCTTCCGGACGAGCAGTACTTC.

This chain connects TRBV7-2 to TRBJ2-7, with 10 nucleotides matching TRBD1. Per germline, CDR1 SGHTA and CDR2 FQGNSA. The CDR3 contains 17 residues. Unmatched junction bases numbered 10, after V lost 3 bases and J lost 2 bases. In DNA form, the CDR3 reads TGTGCCAGCAGCTTGGGCGTTGGGGACAGGGGCGCCTACGAGCAGTACTTC. Protein sequence: CASSLGVGDRGAYEQYF.

Details on this clone: The same CDR3 also results from other DNA sequences found in this sample. The J gene is TRBJ2-3, the V gene TRBV2; D unclear. Germline V gene data show CDR1 as SNHLY and CDR2 as FYNNEI. The V gene lost 1 base and the J gene lost 8 bases, with 4 bases spanning the gap. The length of the CDR3 is 11 residues. CDR3 sequence reads: CASSEGGTQYF. CDR3 coding DNA: TGTGCCAGCAGTGAAGGAGGTACGCAGTATTTT. Full variable domain (missing parts from reference TRBV2 and TRBJ2-3): EPEVTQTPSHQVTQMGQEVILRCVPISNHLYFYWYRQILGQKVEFLVSFYNNEISEKSEIFDDQFSVERPDGSNFTLKIRSTKLEDSAMYFCASSEGGTQYFGPGTRLTVL.

This clone came up once. The same CDR3 is also encoded by other DNA sequences in this sample. As DNA, the CDR3 is TGTGCCAGCAGCTTGAGGGGTGGTGAGCAGTTCTTC. This sequence encodes CASSLRGGEQFF. The chain joins TRBV7-8 to TRBJ2-1; either TRBD1 or TRBD2 may supply D (5 bases each). Germline V gives CDR1 SGHVS, CDR2 FQNEAQ. V dropped 3 bases and J dropped 9 bases, with 9 bases sitting between them. The CDR3 is 12 amino acids.

The genes are TRBV15 and TRBJ1-5; weak D call: TRBD1 (5 bases). The CDR3 extends over 15 amino acids. Germline assignment: CDR1 LNHNV and CDR2 YYDKDF (reference sequence). V shed 1 base and J shed 5 bases, with 12 bases lying between them. The CDR3 region is CATSRVDQGDQPQHF. The CDR3 bases are TGTGCCACCAGCAGAGTCGACCAGGGAGATCAGCCCCAGCATTTT.

This chain connects TRBV4-2 to TRBJ2-2; D gene unclear. The CDR3 covers 12 residues. Germline V CDR1 and CDR2: LGHNA, YNFKEQ. Trimming removed 8 bases from V and 6 bases from J, with 10 bases in between. CDR3 coding DNA: TGTGCCAGCGCCGATCGGCCCGGGGAGCTGTTTTTT. It is translated as CASADRPGELFF.

The chain uses TRBV12-3 or TRBV12-4 and TRBJ2-2; D gene uncertain. V was pared by 7 bases and J by 3 bases, with 9 bases between. The CDR3 spans 13 residues. In DNA, the CDR3 is TGTGCCAGCACCGACAAGCACACCGGGGAGCTGTTTTTT. As protein: CASTDKHTGELFF.

The chain couples TRBV11-2 to TRBJ2-3; TRBD2 aligns across 11 bases. The germline V gene encodes CDR1 SGHAT and CDR2 FQNNGV. The CDR3 spans 19 residues. The V segment lost 1 base and the J segment 0 bases; nucleotides outside the gene matches: 9. CDR3 protein: CASSLGYRLAGPSTDTQYF. The CDR3 DNA sequence: TGTGCCAGCAGCTTAGGCTACCGACTAGCGGGGCCTAGCACAGATACGCAGTATTTT. The full variable domain, completed using reference TRBV11-2 and TRBJ2-3, is EAGVAQSPRYKIIEKRQSVAFWCNPISGHATLYWYQQILGQGPKLLIQFQNNGVVDDSQLPKDRFSAERLKGVDSTLKIQPAKLEDSAVYLCASSLGYRLAGPSTDTQYFGPGTRLTVL.

This clone was recorded only once. CDR3 DNA: TGTGCCAGTAGTACCAAGACCGGGACAGGGGCTGCCGAGCAGTACTTC. Translated: CASSTKTGTGAAEQYF. V gene TRBV19 combines with J gene TRBJ2-7; 10 bases map to TRBD1. This CDR3 comprises 16 residues. Germline assignment: CDR1 LNHDA and CDR2 SQIVND (reference sequence). Trimming cost V 4 bases and J 6 bases; bases outside gene matches: 12.

This chain links TRBV19 with TRBJ2-1; 11 bases map to TRBD2. Germline trimming cut 7 bases from V and 5 bases from J; bases unmatched to any gene: 7. The CDR3 length is 15 residues. Germline CDR1 is LNHDA and CDR2 is SQIVND (reference sequence). The CDR3 DNA is TGTGCCAGTACCCCACTAGCGGGAGTACACAATGAGCAGTTCTTC. It codes for CASTPLAGVHNEQFF.

The chain is built from TRBV4-3 and TRBJ2-2; possibly TRBD1 or TRBD2 for D (6 bases each). Germline V lookup: CDR1 LGHNA, CDR2 YSLEER. Trimming pared 0 bases from V and 0 bases from J, leaving 14 bases between. The CDR3 runs to 18 residues. CDR3 sequence reads: CASSQDQEEGANTGELFF. CDR3 nucleotides: TGCGCCAGCAGCCAAGATCAGGAGGAGGGGGCGAACACCGGGGAGCTGTTTTTT.

The chain has TRBV20-1 and TRBJ2-7; the D call may be TRBD1 or TRBD2 (5 bases each). The CDR3 is made up of 15 amino acids. Per the germline V gene, CDR1 is DFQATT and CDR2 is SNEGSKA (reference sequence). Trimming pared 3 bases from V and 1 base from J, leaving 16 bases between. CDR3 residues: CSASSGQPISYEQYF. The DNA for the CDR3 is TGCAGTGCTAGTTCGGGGCAGCCGATTTCCTACGAGCAGTACTTC.

This chain uses TRBV5-6 with TRBJ1-2, with D hard to call. Per the germline V gene, CDR1 is SGHDT and CDR2 is YYEEEE. This CDR3 region has 11 residues. Trimming left V 3 bases short and J 6 bases short, with 6 bases between. The CDR3 loop reads CASSSGNGYTF. In DNA, the CDR3 is TGTGCCAGCAGCTCGGGGAATGGCTACACCTTC.

This clone was detected only a few times. This chain uses TRBV18 with TRBJ1-1; TRBD1 aligns across 7 bases. The CDR3 has 14 residues. Germline loops: CDR1 KGHSH, CDR2 LQKENI. V lost 5 bases and J lost 5; bases outside the gene matches: 8. The CDR3 sequence: CASSFDRDGTEAFF. The CDR3 nucleotides are TGTGCCAGCTCATTCGACAGGGACGGGACTGAAGCTTTCTTT.

The chain has TRBV7-8 and TRBJ1-5; D ambiguous. This CDR3 has 16 amino acids. The V gene lost 1 base and the J gene lost 4 bases, with 14 bases spanning the gap. CDR1 and CDR2 (germline): SGHVS, FQNEAQ. The DNA for the CDR3 is TGTGCCAGCAGCTTAGGCCTTTTCTTGGGGAATCAGCCCCAGCATTTT. It is translated as CASSLGLFLGNQPQHF.

This clone has only a few counts. CDR3 coding DNA: TGTGCCAGCAGTGAGGGCTCCCCTTGGGGCTCCTACAATGAGCAGTTCTTC. Amino acids: CASSEGSPWGSYNEQFF. The V call is TRBV2, the J call TRBJ2-1; D ambiguous. The germline V and J ends were trimmed by 3 bases and 0 bases, with 15 bases remaining between them. Per germline, CDR1 SNHLY and CDR2 FYNNEI. The CDR3 is made up of 17 amino acids. Complete variable domain (other parts from reference TRBV2 and TRBJ2-1): EPEVTQTPSHQVTQMGQEVILRCVPISNHLYFYWYRQILGQKVEFLVSFYNNEISEKSEIFDDQFSVERPDGSNFTLKIRSTKLEDSAMYFCASSEGSPWGSYNEQFFGPGTRLTVL.

The genes are TRBV24-1 and TRBJ1-4; perhaps TRBD1 as D (5 bases). The V gene's germline CDR1 is KGHDR and CDR2 SFDVKD. Trimming stripped 2 bases from V and 1 base from J, with 10 bases between. The CDR3 is made up of 16 amino acids. In DNA form, the CDR3 reads TGTGCCACCAGTGATTCCAGGGACGGAACTAATGAAAAACTGTTTTTT. Translating it yields CATSDSRDGTNEKLFF.

The chain uses TRBV20-1 and TRBJ2-1; D is unresolved. Germline V gene sequence: CDR1 DFQATT, CDR2 SNEGSKA (reference sequence). There are 10 residues in the CDR3. V lost 3 bases and J lost 15, with 12 bases in between. Here the CDR3 reads CSARGPQTFF. The CDR3 DNA follows: TGCAGTGCTAGGGGCCCCCAGACGTTCTTC.

This clone showed up just once. The chain uses TRBV7-9 and TRBJ1-1; D unresolved. Germline CDR1 and CDR2: SEHNR and FQNEAQ (reference sequence). CDR3 size: 15 residues. V was trimmed by 0 bases and J by 4 bases, leaving 12 bases between them. CDR3 sequence: CASSLAVGAGTEAFF. CDR3 nucleotide sequence: TGTGCCAGCAGCTTAGCGGTGGGCGCTGGCACTGAAGCTTTCTTT. The full variable domain, completed using reference TRBV7-9 and TRBJ1-1, is DTGVSQNPRHKITKRGQNVTFRCDPISEHNRLYWYRQTLGQGPEFLTYFQNEAQLEKSRLLSDRFSAERPKGSFSTLEIQRTEQGDSAMYLCASSLAVGAGTEAFFGQGTRLTVV.

The chain joins TRBV30 to TRBJ1-1; maybe TRBD1 (6 bases). The V end lost 2 bases, the J end lost 13 bases, and 17 bases lay between the germline ends. The CDR3 totals 12 residues. Looked up from germline, CDR1 is GTSNPN and CDR2 is SVGIG (reference sequence). The CDR3 DNA reads TGTGCCTGGAGTAAGGGGGGGCCGCGGGATTTCTTT. It codes for CAWSKGGPRDFF.

This clone was seen once. The chain employs TRBV3-1 (or the pseudogene TRBV3-2) and TRBJ1-3; D perhaps matches TRBD1 (5 bases). V lost 4 bases and J lost 4, with 17 bases in between. Looked up from germline, CDR1 is LGHDT and CDR2 is YNNKEL (reference sequence). The CDR3 length is 16 residues. The CDR3 DNA is TGTGCCAGCAGCCCTCTGCCGGGACCCAAGGGAAACACCATATATTTT. Its translation is CASSPLPGPKGNTIYF.

This chain joins TRBV7-6 and TRBJ2-1, with 13 bases identical to TRBD2. CDR1 is SGHVS, CDR2 FNYEAQ, per germline. The CDR3 is 15 residues long. Trimming removed 1 base from V and 10 bases from J; junction bases left unmatched: 4. The CDR3 DNA reads as TGTGCCAGCAGCTTAGTAACTAGCGGGAGGGGAGAGCAGTTCTTC. Amino acids: CASSLVTSGRGEQFF.

This rearrangement joins TRBV3-1 (or the pseudogene TRBV3-2) to TRBJ2-7, with 7 bases lining up with TRBD1. This CDR3 spans 12 amino acids. J lost 2 bases, V lost 8 bases, and 3 bases had no gene match. The germline gives CDR1 LGHDT, CDR2 YNNKEL (reference sequence). CDR3 loop: CASGDSTYEQYF. The CDR3 DNA sequence: TGTGCCAGCGGGGACAGTACCTACGAGCAGTACTTC.